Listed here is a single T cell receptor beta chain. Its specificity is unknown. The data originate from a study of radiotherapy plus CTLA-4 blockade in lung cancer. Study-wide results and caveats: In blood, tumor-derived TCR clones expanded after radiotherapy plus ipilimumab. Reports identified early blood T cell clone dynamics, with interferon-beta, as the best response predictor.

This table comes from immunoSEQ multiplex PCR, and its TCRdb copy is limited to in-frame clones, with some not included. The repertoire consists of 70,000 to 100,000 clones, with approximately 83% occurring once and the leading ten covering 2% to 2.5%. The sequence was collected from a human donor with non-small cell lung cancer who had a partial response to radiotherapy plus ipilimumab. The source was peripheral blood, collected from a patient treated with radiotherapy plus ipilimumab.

The CDR3 loop is CASSLESAPDTQYF. The CDR3 nucleotides read TGTGCCAGCAGCCTGGAGTCGGCACCGGATACGCAGTATTTT. The chain links TRBV7-2 to TRBJ2-3; the D is unclear. The V and J ends lost 5 bases and 6 bases respectively, with 15 bases between them. The germline gives CDR1 SGHTA, CDR2 FQGNSA. This CDR3 comprises 14 residues.